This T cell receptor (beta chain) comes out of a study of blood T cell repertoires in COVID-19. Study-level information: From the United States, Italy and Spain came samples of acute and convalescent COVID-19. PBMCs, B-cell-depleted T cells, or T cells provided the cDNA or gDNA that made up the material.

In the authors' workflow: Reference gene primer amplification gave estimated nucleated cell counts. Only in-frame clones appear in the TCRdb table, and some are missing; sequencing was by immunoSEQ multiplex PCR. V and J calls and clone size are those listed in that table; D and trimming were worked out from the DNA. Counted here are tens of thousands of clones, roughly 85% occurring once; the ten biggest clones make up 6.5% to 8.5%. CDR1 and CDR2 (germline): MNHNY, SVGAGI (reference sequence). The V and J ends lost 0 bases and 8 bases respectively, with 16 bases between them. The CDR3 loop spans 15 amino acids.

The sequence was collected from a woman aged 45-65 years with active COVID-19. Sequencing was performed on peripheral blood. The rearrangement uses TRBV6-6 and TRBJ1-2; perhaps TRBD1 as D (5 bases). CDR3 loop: CASSYSIEGVSGYTF. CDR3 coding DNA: TGTGCCAGCAGTTACTCGATTGAAGGGGTCAGCGGCTACACCTTC.